The sequence of this TCR beta chain was determined in a study of cytomegalovirus exposure and HLA in healthy donors. Overall study findings and caveats: By HLA locus, TCR association rates varied in a later analysis, with DRB1 showing the most and HLA-C the fewest. There were reportedly fewer N-insertions in an Asian-associated ancestry cluster than the approximately 630-donor mean, in a later analysis. Reported results showed that the classifier diagnosed cytomegalovirus status with high specificity and sensitivity. From TCR beta sequences, most subjects' HLA-A and HLA-B alleles were reportedly predicted accurately.

The PCR employed 60 Vbeta primers together with 13 Jbeta primers. Clones were sequenced by immunoSEQ multiplex PCR, and TCRdb holds only the in-frame ones, with some missing. The table lists around 99,000 clones, about 72% of them singletons. A note on this clone: The antigen remains unidentified.

The material sequenced was PBMCs. The receptor was isolated from a man aged 18 to 29 in good health and CMV-seronegative.

CDR3: CASSPTRDRVSHEQFF. CDR3 in DNA: TGTGCCAGCAGCCCGACGCGGGACAGGGTTTCCCATGAGCAGTTCTTC. The V and J genes are TRBV5-6 and TRBJ2-1; TRBD1 aligns across 9 bases. Germline V CDR1 and CDR2: SGHDT, YYEEEE. V was pared by 4 bases and J by 8 bases, with 13 bases of the junction left unmatched. The CDR3 extends over 16 amino acids.